This entry lists 18 T cell receptor beta chains sequenced from one sample in a study of blood T cells in healthy people across ages. A second PCR, run for about 6 to 12 cycles, used a sample-barcoded 5' primer plus a J-beta primer mix. A single record per CDR3 protein comes from TCRdb applying MiXCR to the 5' RACE reads. Of more than 500,000 distinct CDR3 sequences in the sample, approximately 30% were seen once. The sample consisted of blood. All receptors come from a woman in her 70s in good health.

This clonotype was detected a few times. The chain combines TRBV7-9 with TRBJ1-4; no reliable D call. CDR1 is SEHNR, CDR2 FQNEAQ, per germline (reference sequence). This CDR3 is built from 15 residues. V lost 1 base and J 7 bases, leaving 13 bases between the germline ends. Here the CDR3 reads CASSLVSAGSEKLFF. In DNA, the CDR3 is TGTGCCAGCAGCTTAGTTTCGGCAGGCAGTGAAAAACTGTTTTTT.

A few counts support this clonotype. This chain links TRBV25-1 with TRBJ2-3; TRBD1 matches at 9 bases. Germline CDR1 reads MGHDK; CDR2 reads SYGVNS. The CDR3 length is 15 residues. J was trimmed by 5 bases and V by 4 bases; bases with no gene match: 7. In DNA, the CDR3 is TGTGCCAGCAGTGGTTTAGGACAGGGGAAAGATACGCAGTATTTT. This encodes CASSGLGQGKDTQYF. The whole variable domain, remainder taken from reference TRBV25-1 and TRBJ2-3, is EADIYQTPRYLVIGTGKKITLECSQTMGHDKMYWYQQDPGMELHLIHYSYGVNSTEKGDLSSESTVSRIRTEHFPLTLESARPSHTSQYLCASSGLGQGKDTQYFGPGTRLTVL.

The rearrangement links TRBV6-2 or TRBV6-3 to TRBJ2-7; 11 bases fit TRBD2. With the DNA end fitting TRBJ2-1 better, the J assignment may be wrong. CDR3 size: 14 residues. Germline loops: CDR1 MNHEY, CDR2 SVGEGT. CDR3 in DNA: TGTGCCAGCAGCCTTAGCGGGGGGGCATATGAGCAGTTCTTC. It is translated as CASSLSGGAYEQFF.

This clonotype was observed a few times. This chain links TRBV6-1 with TRBJ1-2; D is possibly TRBD1 (5 bases). V lost 6 bases to trimming and J lost 3 bases, with 14 bases between them. The CDR3 has 14 residues. Germline V lookup: CDR1 MNHNS, CDR2 SASEGT. The CDR3 reads CASSTDSTYYGYTF. The DNA of the CDR3 is TGTGCCAGCAGCACCGACAGTACCTACTATGGCTACACCTTC.

The gene calls are TRBV5-1 and TRBJ1-1; tentative D call: TRBD1 (5 bases). Looked up from germline, CDR1 is SGHRS and CDR2 is YFSETQ. The V gene lost 4 bases and the J gene lost 0 bases, with 16 bases spanning the gap. This CDR3 comprises 16 residues. The CDR3 DNA sequence: TGCGCCAGCAGCCGAACCACCGGGACGGTGAACACTGAAGCTTTCTTT. Translation gives CASSRTTGTVNTEAFF.

As for this clonotype: At one boundary the junction diverges from the germline segment, which might be a read error. This chain connects TRBV4-1 to TRBJ2-1, with TRBD2 matching 8 bases. Germline CDR1 MGHRA, CDR2 YSYEKL. This CDR3 has 16 amino acids. This chain's CDR3 is CTSSQDSGGTYNEQFF. CDR3 nucleotides: TGCACCAGCAGCCAAGATTCGGGGGGGACCTACAATGAGCAGTTCTTC.

J is TRBJ2-4 and V is TRBV2, with D tentatively TRBD1 (6 bases). V was pared by 6 bases and J by 0 bases, with 12 bases between. Germline CDR1 and CDR2: SNHLY and FYNNEI. The CDR3 consists of 15 residues. This chain's CDR3 is CASSVQQGAKNIQYF. The CDR3 coding sequence is TGTGCCAGCAGCGTTCAACAGGGAGCCAAAAACATTCAGTACTTC.

This clonotype was seen only a few times. V usage is TRBV2 and J usage is TRBJ2-5; D ambiguous. Germline assignment: CDR1 SNHLY and CDR2 FYNNEI. The CDR3 covers 13 residues. The V end was cut by 8 bases, the J end by 5 bases, with 15 bases between. CDR3 DNA: TGTGCCAGCGGAACACGTACCCGGGAGACCCAGTACTTC. It specifies CASGTRTRETQYF.

This clonotype appeared a few times. J is TRBJ2-5 and V is TRBV3-1, with D perhaps matching TRBD2 (5 bases). The J call may be in error: the DNA end matches TRBJ2-7 better. The CDR3 is 16 amino acids. Germline V gene data show CDR1 as LGHDT and CDR2 as YNNKEL (reference sequence). The CDR3, as DNA: TGTGCCAGCAGCCAAGATTCGGCTAGCACCCCCTACGAGCAGTACTTC. This codes for CASSQDSASTPYEQYF.

This clonotype appeared a few times. The chain couples TRBV5-1 to TRBJ2-5, with 8 bases that match TRBD2. CDR1 is SGHRS and CDR2 is YFSETQ in the germline V gene. The V gene end was trimmed by 4 bases and the J gene end by 2 bases; junction bases not matched to a gene: 7. This CDR3 contains 15 residues. This CDR3 is CASSSTGTRQETQYF. The CDR3 nucleotides are TGCGCCAGCAGCAGTACCGGGACTAGACAAGAGACCCAGTACTTC.

The chain combines TRBV3-1 with TRBJ1-2; D might be TRBD1 (6 bases). Trimming left V 0 bases short and J 3 bases short, with 17 bases between. The CDR3 runs 17 residues. Germline CDR1 LGHDT, CDR2 YNNKEL (reference sequence). The CDR3 spells CASSQERNWGQDYGYTF. The CDR3 coding sequence is TGTGCCAGCAGCCAAGAGAGAAACTGGGGGCAAGACTATGGCTACACCTTC.

This clonotype was observed a few times. The genes are TRBV11-3 and TRBJ2-3; 10 bases match TRBD2. This CDR3 comprises 17 residues. After removal of 4 bases from V and 2 bases from J, the junction contained 9 bases not matched to a gene. Per germline, CDR1 SGHNT and CDR2 YENEEA. The CDR3 DNA reads TGTGCCAGCAGCTCGAACATACTAGCGGGACACACAGATACGCAGTATTTT. Protein sequence: CASSSNILAGHTDTQYF. Based on the CDR3 plus reference TRBV11-3 and TRBJ2-3, the full variable domain is EAGVVQSPRYKIIEKKQPVAFWCNPISGHNTLYWYLQNLGQGPELLIRYENEEAVDDSQLPKDRFSAERLKGVDSTLKIQPAELGDSAVYLCASSSNILAGHTDTQYFGPGTRLTVL.

The chain is built from TRBV13 and TRBJ1-5, with D uncertain. The ends were cut back, 3 bases at V and 6 bases at J, with 6 bases in the middle. The CDR3 totals 12 residues. CDR1 PRHDT and CDR2 FYEKMQ come from the germline V gene (reference sequence). CDR3 sequence reads: CASSFYTQPQHF. CDR3 DNA: TGTGCCAGCAGCTTTTATACTCAGCCCCAGCATTTT.

The V gene is TRBV29-1, the J gene TRBJ2-2; D unclear. CDR1 and CDR2 from the germline V gene are SQVTM and ANQGSEA. This CDR3 comprises 11 residues. The ends were cut back, 6 bases at V and 3 bases at J, with 5 bases in the middle. The CDR3 loop is CSVRDTGELFF. The CDR3 coding sequence is TGCAGCGTCCGAGACACCGGGGAGCTGTTTTTT.

This clonotype was observed a handful of times. The chain couples TRBV30 to TRBJ1-1; unclear D gene. The CDR3 spans 10 residues. CDR1 and CDR2 from the germline V gene are GTSNPN and SVGIG (reference sequence). V gave up 5 bases and J gave up 6 bases, with 7 bases separating them. The DNA for the CDR3 is TGTGCCTGGGCCTACTCTGAAGCTTTCTTT. Protein sequence: CAWAYSEAFF.

The chain links TRBV27 to TRBJ1-2, with unresolved D. The CDR3 contains 13 residues. Germline lookup yields CDR1 MNHEY and CDR2 SMNVEV (reference sequence). With 4 bases removed from V and 3 bases from J, the gap between germline ends came to 9 bases. This chain's CDR3 is CASSSEGYYGYTF. CDR3 sequence (DNA): TGTGCCAGCAGTTCGGAGGGCTACTATGGCTACACCTTC.

V and J are TRBV20-1 and TRBJ1-4, with D possibly TRBD1 on 5 matching bases. Germline V gives CDR1 DFQATT, CDR2 SNEGSKA (reference sequence). CDR3 length: 14 residues. The V end was cut by 7 bases, the J end by 8 bases, with 20 bases between. The CDR3 coding sequence is TGCAGTGGCACAACCGGGACGAATAAGGAAAAACTGTTTTTT. Encoded protein: CSGTTGTNKEKLFF.

The CDR3 DNA reads as TGCAGTGTCCCGGGTAAAGATAATCAGCCCCAGCATTTT. Translated, it gives CSVPGKDNQPQHF. The chain combines TRBV20-1 with TRBJ1-5; D gene uncertain. Between the trimmed V and J ends, which lost 7 bases and 4 bases, there was a span of 14 bases. CDR3 length equals 13 residues. Germline-derived CDR1 and CDR2 are DFQATT and SNEGSKA (reference sequence).